This passage covers 31 T cell receptor beta chains from one sample sequenced in a study of T cell responses to AZD1222 COVID-19 vaccine. TCRdb's table, derived via immunoSEQ multiplex PCR, lists solely in-frame clones and lacks some. The sample carries some 75,000 clones, 70% to 90% recorded once. The material sequenced was peripheral blood, taken on day 0 of AZD1222 vaccination. These receptors all come from an adult in good health.

V is TRBV3-1 (or the pseudogene TRBV3-2) and J is TRBJ1-5, with a possible D match to TRBD1 (5 bases). Germline V gene lookup returns CDR1 LGHDT and CDR2 YNNKEL (reference sequence). V shed 1 base and J shed 2 bases, with 9 bases lying between them. This CDR3 is 15 amino acids long. The CDR3 spells CASSQAGVGNQPQHF. Here the CDR3 DNA reads TGTGCCAGCAGCCAAGCGGGGGTTGGCAATCAGCCCCAGCATTTT.

The chain carries TRBV14 and TRBJ2-7; tentative D call: TRBD1 (5 bases). Trimming shortened V by 5 bases and J by 7 bases, and 12 bases separated the two germline ends. The CDR3 has 12 residues. CDR1 is SGHDN, CDR2 FVKESK, per germline. CDR3 region: CASSAQVSEQYF. The CDR3 bases are TGTGCCAGCAGCGCACAGGTTTCAGAGCAGTACTTC.

The chain employs TRBV2 and TRBJ2-7; 13 positions agree with TRBD2. Germline V lookup: CDR1 SNHLY, CDR2 FYNNEI. This CDR3 region has 16 residues. The J segment lost 3 bases and the V segment lost 1 base, leaving 3 bases of the junction unmatched. The CDR3 loop reads CASSEGTSGGGYEQYF. For the CDR3, the DNA is TGTGCCAGCAGTGAAGGGACTAGCGGGGGAGGCTACGAGCAGTACTTC.

This clone was observed once. The V call is TRBV11-3, the J call TRBJ2-7; weak D call: TRBD1 (6 bases). Trimming stripped 9 bases from V and 5 bases from J, with 8 bases between. The CDR3 consists of 10 residues. From germline, CDR1 is SGHNT and CDR2 YENEEA. In DNA form, the CDR3 reads TGTGCCAGATACAGGGACGAGCAGTACGTC. This sequence encodes CARYRDEQYV.

V usage is TRBV19 and J usage is TRBJ2-2; 11 bases agree with TRBD1. From germline, CDR1 is LNHDA and CDR2 SQIVND (reference sequence). There are 14 residues in the CDR3. Unmatched junction bases numbered 6, after V lost 10 bases and J lost 5 bases. The DNA of the CDR3 is TGTGCCACCACCGGGACAGGGGGAACCGGGGAGCTGTTTTTT. Translated, it gives CATTGTGGTGELFF.

The V and J genes are TRBV7-8 and TRBJ1-5; no clear D gene. The CDR3 covers 16 residues. Trimming stripped 0 bases from V and 0 bases from J, with 9 bases between. Per the germline V gene, CDR1 is SGHVS and CDR2 is FQNEAQ. The CDR3 here is CASSLARHLSNQPQHF. The CDR3 DNA is TGTGCCAGCAGCTTAGCGCGCCACCTTAGCAATCAGCCCCAGCATTTT.

The gene calls are TRBV28 and TRBJ1-2; possible D gene TRBD1, 5 bases. The CDR3 consists of 13 residues. With 6 bases removed from V and 8 bases from J, the gap between germline ends came to 16 bases. Germline V gene lookup returns CDR1 MDHEN and CDR2 SYDVKM. In DNA, the CDR3 is TGTGCCAGCAGCTGGCAGGGTTTTTCAGGCTACACCTTC. Encoded protein: CASSWQGFSGYTF.

The V and J genes are TRBV7-9 and TRBJ1-3; 12 nucleotides agree with TRBD1. J was trimmed by 8 bases and V by 11 bases; bases with no gene match: 4. This CDR3 is 12 amino acids long. Per germline, CDR1 SEHNR and CDR2 FQNEAQ (reference sequence). CDR3 protein: CAGTGGSDTIYF. CDR3 in DNA: TGTGCCGGGACAGGGGGCTCGGACACCATATATTTT. The whole variable domain, remainder taken from reference TRBV7-9 and TRBJ1-3, is DTGVSQNPRHKITKRGQNVTFRCDPISEHNRLYWYRQTLGQGPEFLTYFQNEAQLEKSRLLSDRFSAERPKGSFSTLEIQRTEQGDSAMYLCAGTGGSDTIYFGEGSWLTVV.

This clone was picked up one time. This rearrangement joins TRBV9 to TRBJ1-3; TRBD1 aligns across 9 bases. The CDR3 spans 18 residues. V lost 0 bases, J lost 1 base, and 8 bases stayed unmatched. Germline lookup yields CDR1 SGDLS and CDR2 YYNGEE. The CDR3 nucleotides are TGTGCCAGCAGCGTAGCTACGGGGACAGGGAGGTCTGGAAACACCATATATTTT. Translated, it gives CASSVATGTGRSGNTIYF.

The sample holds a few counts of this clone. The V call is TRBV7-6, the J call TRBJ1-5, with a tentative D call TRBD1 (5 bases). CDR1 and CDR2 from the germline V gene are SGHVS and FNYEAQ. This CDR3 region has 15 residues. Trimming shortened V by 4 bases and J by 5 bases, and 15 bases separated the two germline ends. The CDR3, as DNA: TGTGCCAGCAGCTCCGGACCGGGAGGGGATCAGCCCCAGCATTTT. Protein sequence: CASSSGPGGDQPQHF. Supplemented by reference TRBV7-6 and TRBJ1-5, the full variable domain reads GAGVSQSPRYKVTKRGQDVALRCDPISGHVSLYWYRQALGQGPEFLTYFNYEAQQDKSGLPNDRFSAERPEGSISTLTIQRTEQRDSAMYRCASSSGPGGDQPQHFGDGTRLSIL.

V is TRBV5-6 and J is TRBJ2-3; D not certain. This CDR3 comprises 14 residues. Per germline, CDR1 SGHDT and CDR2 YYEEEE. V shed 0 bases and J shed 2 bases, with 7 bases lying between them. The CDR3 DNA sequence: TGTGCCAGCAGCTTGGGGGATGACACAGATACGCAGTATTTT. Translation: CASSLGDDTDTQYF.

The rearrangement uses TRBV10-1 and TRBJ1-5; D gene uncertain. The CDR3 has 16 residues. V was trimmed by 0 bases and J by 0 bases, leaving 9 bases between them. CDR1 WNHNN and CDR2 SYGVQD come from the germline V gene (reference sequence). This chain's CDR3 is CASSESRTTSNQPQHF. The CDR3 DNA reads TGCGCCAGCAGTGAGTCGAGAACCACTAGCAATCAGCCCCAGCATTTT.

V is TRBV5-5 and J is TRBJ2-7, with 11 bases matching TRBD2. Germline V gene lookup returns CDR1 SGHKS and CDR2 YYEKEE (reference sequence). The CDR3 extends over 15 amino acids. V gave up 4 bases and J gave up 3 bases; unmatched junction bases: 6. CDR3 residues: CASSVGLAEVYEQYF. CDR3 in DNA: TGTGCCAGCAGCGTGGGACTAGCGGAAGTCTACGAGCAGTACTTC.

The V call is TRBV12-3 or TRBV12-4, the J call TRBJ1-1; D possibly corresponds to TRBD1 (5 bases). The CDR3 loop spans 12 amino acids. V was shortened by 6 bases and J by 3 bases, with 8 bases between the two germline ends. The CDR3 nucleotides are TGTGCCAGCAGAGACAGCTACACTGAAGCTTTCTTT. Translating gives CASRDSYTEAFF.

The chain couples TRBV5-1 to TRBJ1-6, with unresolved D. V was cut by 1 base and J by 9 bases, with 14 bases left in between. The CDR3 is 15 amino acids. From germline, CDR1 is SGHRS and CDR2 YFSETQ. CDR3 sequence: CASSLSRGWGSPLHF. The CDR3 region has the DNA TGCGCCAGCAGCTTGAGTCGGGGTTGGGGTTCACCCCTCCACTTT.

This chain uses TRBV6-5 with TRBJ2-1; a weak D match, TRBD1 (6 bases). CDR1 MNHEY and CDR2 SVGAGI come from the germline V gene. Trimming removed 5 bases at V and 3 bases at J, with 14 bases between. The CDR3 runs 15 residues. CDR3 in DNA: TGTGCCAGCAGTAATTCCCGGGACAACTACAATGAGCAGTTCTTC. It specifies CASSNSRDNYNEQFF.

The V and J genes are TRBV15 and TRBJ1-5, with D possibly TRBD1 on 6 matching bases. V gave up 3 bases and J gave up 8 bases, with 20 bases separating them. This CDR3 spans 16 amino acids. The V gene's germline CDR1 is LNHNV and CDR2 YYDKDF (reference sequence). The chain's CDR3 is CATSSGQSGSGKPQHF. CDR3 nucleotide sequence: TGTGCCACCAGCAGCGGACAGTCGGGCTCGGGGAAGCCCCAGCATTTT.

V gene TRBV3-1 (or the pseudogene TRBV3-2) combines with J gene TRBJ2-1; TRBD2 is a possible D gene (6 bases). Germline CDR1 reads LGHDT; CDR2 reads YNNKEL (reference sequence). CDR3 length: 15 amino acids. Trimming removed 5 bases at V and 0 bases at J, with 11 bases between. The DNA for the CDR3 is TGTGCCAGCAGCTCTAGCGTTAGCTCCTACAATGAGCAGTTCTTC. It encodes CASSSSVSSYNEQFF.

This chain uses TRBV5-1 with TRBJ1-2; a weak D match, TRBD1 (6 bases). The ends were cut back, 2 bases at V and 5 bases at J, with 7 bases in the middle. Germline-derived CDR1 and CDR2 are SGHRS and YFSETQ. The CDR3 sequence is 12 residues long. The CDR3 bases are TGCGCCAGCAGCTTACAGGGATATGGCTACACCTTC. Translation: CASSLQGYGYTF.

The chain carries TRBV15 and TRBJ2-2; unclear D gene. This CDR3 is built from 11 residues. Germline CDR1 reads LNHNV; CDR2 reads YYDKDF (reference sequence). V lost 6 bases, J lost 8 bases, and 7 bases lay in between. The CDR3 loop is CATRLQGELFF. For the CDR3, the DNA is TGTGCCACCAGGCTGCAAGGGGAGCTGTTTTTT.

The chain couples TRBV7-9 to TRBJ2-7, with 10 bases that match TRBD1. V was clipped by 4 bases and J by 3 bases; unmatched bases: 6. CDR1 is SEHNR and CDR2 is FQNEAQ in the germline V gene (reference sequence). The CDR3 loop spans 15 amino acids. The CDR3 coding sequence is TGTGCCAGCAGCTCAAAGACAGGGGGCAGCTACGAGCAGTACTTC. This sequence encodes CASSSKTGGSYEQYF.

This chain uses TRBV19 with TRBJ2-5; TRBD1 matches at 8 bases. The CDR3 has 15 residues. CDR1 is LNHDA, CDR2 SQIVND, per germline (reference sequence). The ends lost 2 bases at V and 4 bases at J; junction bases unmatched: 6. CDR3 in amino acids: CASSINGQGAETQYF. CDR3 nucleotides: TGTGCCAGTAGTATAAACGGGCAGGGGGCAGAGACCCAGTACTTC.

V and J are TRBV5-1 and TRBJ2-1; 8 nucleotides agree with TRBD2. With 4 bases clipped from V and 4 bases from J, the junction kept 10 bases outside the gene matches. CDR3 length: 16 residues. CDR1 is SGHRS, CDR2 YFSETQ, per germline. CDR3 amino acids: CASSPAPAGVYNEQFF. In nucleotides, the CDR3 is TGCGCCAGCAGCCCCGCCCCAGCGGGAGTTTACAATGAGCAGTTCTTC.

The chain combines TRBV10-3 with TRBJ2-3; 14 bases are a match to TRBD2. The CDR3 runs 15 residues. In germline, CDR1 is ENHRY, CDR2 SYGVKD. V trimming: 10 bases; J trimming: 0 bases; junction bases outside the gene matches: 3. The CDR3 protein is CATRTSGGSTDTQYF. CDR3 nucleotides: TGTGCCACCCGGACTAGCGGGGGGAGCACAGATACGCAGTATTTT.

The chain has TRBV6-5 and TRBJ2-1, with 7 bases identical to TRBD1. After removal of 8 bases from V and 6 bases from J, the junction contained 7 bases not matched to a gene. The CDR3 has 13 residues. Germline-derived CDR1 and CDR2 are MNHEY and SVGAGI. The CDR3 coding sequence is TGTGCCAGCCGACGGGACAGCTTCAATGAGCAGTTCTTC. Residues: CASRRDSFNEQFF.

The chain links TRBV27 to TRBJ2-1; 10 bases align to TRBD2. Germline assignment: CDR1 MNHEY and CDR2 SMNVEV (reference sequence). V was pared by 4 bases and J by 5 bases, with 11 bases of the junction left unmatched. CDR3 length: 17 amino acids. The CDR3 DNA is TGTGCCAGCAGTTCCTGGGGGGCTAGCGGGAGAAACAATGAGCAGTTCTTC. It encodes CASSSWGASGRNNEQFF.

The chain couples TRBV19 to TRBJ1-2; a possible D gene is TRBD1 (6 bases). The CDR3 has 14 residues. V gave up 2 bases and J gave up 2 bases, with 9 bases separating them. Per germline, CDR1 LNHDA and CDR2 SQIVND (reference sequence). The CDR3 nucleotides read TGTGCCAGTAGTATAACCGGGACAAACTATGGCTACACCTTC. This sequence encodes CASSITGTNYGYTF.

This clone was counted once. The rearrangement joins TRBV2 to TRBJ1-1, with D uncertain. V was cut by 2 bases and J by 0 bases, with 4 bases left in between. Germline V gene data show CDR1 as SNHLY and CDR2 as FYNNEI. This CDR3 spans 13 amino acids. CDR3 region: CASSERVNTEAFF. The CDR3 region has the DNA TGTGCCAGCAGTGAAAGAGTGAACACTGAAGCTTTCTTT.

Comments on this clone: The sample has other DNA sequences that encode this CDR3 too. The rearrangement joins TRBV19 to TRBJ1-3, with D uncertain. CDR1 and CDR2 from the germline V gene are LNHDA and SQIVND (reference sequence). The CDR3 totals 14 residues. Trimming cost V 3 bases and J 0 bases, with 6 bases left between them. CDR3 region: CASSIGSSGNTIYF. The DNA of the CDR3 is TGTGCCAGTAGTATTGGGAGCTCTGGAAACACCATATATTTT.

The chain joins TRBV19 to TRBJ2-5; 7 nucleotides line up with TRBD1. Germline V CDR1 and CDR2: LNHDA, SQIVND (reference sequence). This CDR3 is 14 amino acids long. V lost 6 bases and J lost 0; bases outside the gene matches: 4. The CDR3 sequence is CASRSDRNQETQYF. The CDR3 DNA is TGTGCCAGTAGGTCGGACAGGAACCAAGAGACCCAGTACTTC.

This chain uses TRBV21-1 with TRBJ2-2; no check of the table's D call, TRBD2, against the DNA was made. TRBV21-1 is an annotated pseudogene. CDR3 length: 14 residues. In nucleotides, the CDR3 is TGTGCCAGCAGCAAATCGGGGGGATCCGGGGAGCTGTTTTTT. Residues: CASSKSGGSGELFF.